This TCR beta chain came from a study of CD8+ T cells in alopecia areata. Study-wide context: Percent of scalp involved defined treated patients' severity scores. Findings of the study overall: Higher clonality than in normal scalp was seen in lesional scalp, especially alopecia totalis/universalis. Between patients, shared TCR sequences were less clear than in mice. This was possibly due in part to HLA diversity in the patient population.

Specified treatment: oral pan-JAK inhibitor, 5-10 mg twice daily. This clone turned up a few times. Its antigen is undetermined. cDNA reverse transcribed from extracted RNA served as the sequencing template. Measured with immunoSEQ multiplex PCR; TCRdb has only the in-frame clones, and not every one. Of approximately 120,000 clones listed, under 65% were seen once; the top ten hold around 6%. The sequencing used CD4+ T cells sorted from blood, collected at week 4, from a patient treated with tofacitinib. The clonotype originates from a human donor with alopecia areata.

The DNA of the CDR3 is TGCGCCAGCAGCCAAGGCAAAGGGGACTTCTATGGCTACACCTTC. Translated: CASSQGKGDFYGYTF. The rearrangement joins TRBV4-1 to TRBJ1-2, with TRBD1 as a possible D gene (5 bases). V lost 1 base, J lost 4 bases, and 13 bases lay in between. Germline CDR1 MGHRA, CDR2 YSYEKL. The CDR3 is 15 amino acids.